The subject of this entry is one T cell receptor (beta chain). Its specific antigen is unknown. The input lacks base qualities; no much larger clone sits a single base away. The data were obtained in a study of cytomegalovirus exposure and HLA in healthy donors (TCRdb year 2017). Some background on the complete study: In an earlier analysis of around 540 of the donors, 276 Gb of sequence data and 100 million or so unique TCR beta sequences from 150 million to 200 million T cells were reported. An early release that covered roughly 600 HLA-typed donors contained approximately 300 gigabases of sequencing data and 75 million to 100 million unique TCR sequences. The genetic ancestry cluster associated with self-reported Caucasian donors included 65% to 90% of the roughly 360 genotyped donors. The study aimed to test whether cataloging public T cell receptors could reveal signatures of past pathogen exposure. Using immunosequencing, the study profiled T cell repertoires from about 620 subjects and related those repertoires to cytomegalovirus serostatus. In addition to the first cohort of hundreds of subjects, a separate validation cohort of approximately 130 different subjects was used. High-throughput TCR immunosequencing, statistical association of individual TCRs with disease status, and machine learning were combined to predict cytomegalovirus infection status. To study patterns of TCR occurrence, a later analysis re-analyzed previously published TCR beta repertoires from around 670 donors and added high-resolution HLA genotyping. Rather than drawing on any new phenotypic data, the later analysis identified candidate immune exposures from TCR beta sequences and the way those sequences occurred across donors. To decide whether each TCR beta V gene segment behaved as functional or pseudogenic, an earlier analysis of approximately 620 of the donors relied on high-throughput TCR beta sequencing. Donor age, sex, ethnicity and CMV serostatus were collected together with the repertoire data. Genome-wide SNP genotypes for about 65% of the roughly 700 donors were used in a later genetic analysis, which treated that subset as a discovery cohort. All discovery cohort repertoires had been generated using a single sequencing platform. Class I and class II HLA loci were covered by the typing at four-digit resolution. The number of typed donors differed by locus: roughly 629-630 for A, B, C, DRB1 and DQB1; some 500 for DQA1; roughly 600 for DPA1; and around 490 for DPB1. A few DR-DQ haplotypes were treated as single units for association and clustering because of strong linkage in the cohort. Across approximately 400 genotyped donors of the cohort, an average of about 250,000 unique TCR beta nucleotide sequences per donor were sequenced, and roughly 20% of those sequences were non-productive.

General conclusions and limits of the study: A cluster of highly shared sequence variants was judged likely to be a technical artifact of the sequencing pipeline. A later analysis found that TCR association rates varied across HLA loci, with DRB1 alleles showing the most associated TCRs and HLA-C alleles the fewest. In a later analysis, several top co-occurrence clusters were reported to appear linked to parvovirus B19, influenza, CMV and Epstein-Barr virus. Because counts were too low, 15 or so rarely observed V segments, including chromosome 9 orphons, were excluded from the earlier analysis of some 540 of the donors. Most TCR sequences were observed very rarely across donors, whereas some public TCRs were present in many individuals. In an earlier analysis of 587 of the donors, most TCR beta V segments appeared in productive rearrangements about 90% or about 30% of the time, broadly matching IMGT annotations. An association between a missense DCLRE1C variant and V-gene and J-gene trimming of TCR beta chains was found in a later genetic analysis and replicated in an independent cohort. Compared with the roughly 700-donor mean, donors in an Asian-associated ancestry cluster had fewer N-insertions in productive TCRs, according to a later genetic analysis. Assigning TCR associations to individual alleles was difficult when HLA alleles, especially DR and DQ, strongly co-occurred. A further reported finding was that TCR beta sequences accurately predicted the HLA-A and HLA-B alleles for most subjects in the first cohort. Compared with equally common non-associated chains, HLA-associated TCR beta chains in a later analysis were more clonally expanded and had lower generation probabilities. In both the original and validation cohorts, the classifier was reported to diagnose cytomegalovirus status with high specificity and sensitivity. Because some donors lacked HLA typing at each locus, the association tests relied only on the typed subset. In a later analysis, around 17,000 TCR beta sequences were associated with specific HLA alleles at a false discovery rate of 0.05. A later analysis found that most CMV-associated TCR beta chains appeared HLA-restricted, with HLA associations seemingly driven largely by CMV exposure. The authors suggested that the approach could potentially be generalized to other disease states and immunological phenotypes. The presence/absence analyses assumed that sequencing depth was roughly uniform across donors, and that assumption may not be true. This cohort had only TCR beta chains sequenced, and the lack of alpha or paired-chain data limited which features could be detected. A few of the identified cytomegalovirus-associated TCR beta chains were confirmed in vitro to be specific for cytomegalovirus antigens. CMV serostatus was the only immune exposure information available for the cohort. The study gave a list of 150 to 200 TCR beta chains associated with cytomegalovirus. The 87-base-pair reads could not distinguish some IMGT-functional V segments, including TRBV6-2 and TRBV6-3, so those segments were excluded. Correlated functional status among segregating V segments might be attributable to linkage disequilibrium, but an unknown experimental factor could not be ruled out.

From a lookup of the germline V gene, CDR1 and CDR2 are SNHLY and FYNNEI. V drops 6 bases and J drops 4 bases, leaving 12 bases in between. Inclusive of the bounding cysteine and phenylalanine, the CDR3 is 13 residues long. The sequence is cut down to CDR3 DNA, 39 bases in frame from base 1. The cohort comprised hundreds of healthy bone marrow donors. At the time of sampling, every cohort member was nominally healthy, though immune exposures that went unrecorded were likely present. The donor tested CMV seropositive, placing the donor among the roughly 300 seropositive members of the cohort. A peripheral blood sample was provided by each donor, and peripheral blood mononuclear cells were used for TCR beta sequencing. The Qiagen DNeasy Blood Extraction Kit was used to extract genomic DNA from the blood cell samples. Library method: the immunoSEQ multiplex PCR assay. For the multiplex PCR, a mixture combining 60 forward primers for TCR Vbeta segments and 13 reverse primers for TCR Jbeta segments was used. The CDR3 region of rearranged TCR beta genes was amplified from genomic DNA by a multiplex PCR assay. Amplified TCR beta libraries were sequenced as 87-base-pair reads on the Illumina HiSeq System. The study's processing was this. In a later analysis, tens of millions of unique TCR beta chains were counted across the 650 to 750 repertoires, and roughly 11 million of these chains were shared by at least two donors. Raw reads were error-corrected and collapsed into unique sequences by a nearest-neighbor algorithm in which closely related sequences were merged to remove PCR and sequencing errors. To assign V, D and J gene segments, CDR3 sequences were aligned to IMGT reference sequences. For a sequence to be retained, a match of at least six nucleotides to both a V gene segment and a J gene segment was required. Rearrangements were called productive when the CDR3 lacked stop codons and stayed in frame with V and J; all others were non-productive. Following IMGT convention, CDR3 was defined as the stretch from the second conserved V-encoded cysteine to the conserved J-encoded phenylalanine. The earlier analysis of 500 to 600 of the donors excluded sequences that lacked an unambiguous match to a single V gene segment. In an earlier analysis of 450 to 700 of the donors, V segments were called functional above 56.7% productive rearrangements and were called segregating when the between-donor standard deviation exceeded 5%. To diagnose cytomegalovirus status from the catalog of TCR beta chain sequences, a statistical classification framework was built. In a later analysis, TCR nucleotide sequences were compared against IMGT/GENE-DB human TR gene sequences so that V and J genes could be assigned. The TCRdist pipeline was used in a later analysis to assign CDR3 sequences and most-parsimonious VDJ recombination scenarios. In a later analysis, each TCR beta chain was defined by its CDR3 amino acid sequence together with its V-gene family, and reads without a unique V-gene family were excluded. As a way to deal with suspected cross-contamination and a sequencing artifact, a later analysis dropped 450 to 600 nucleotide sequences that were highly shared and had low generation probability. For each public chain, a later analysis derived a clonal expansion index from normalized ranks of inferred template counts within each repertoire. Generation probabilities in a later analysis came from a VDJ recombination model fitted to out-of-frame rearrangements, and those results were checked against IGoR. Hypergeometric tests were used in a later analysis to score TCR-TCR, TCR-HLA and TCR-CMV co-occurrence, with a repertoire-size bias correction applied to the TCR pairs. A later analysis estimated false discovery rates by permuting HLA or CMV assignments 20 times. In a later analysis, co-occurring TCRs were grouped with DBSCAN, and TCRdist sequence similarity was added when clustering was performed within HLA-allele-positive subsets. Co-occurrence clustering excluded repertoires with fewer than 30,000 or more than 120,000 public chains, plus five with anomalous nucleotide sharing. Held by TCRdb, this immuneACCESS table contains in-frame sequences only and omits some clones. Under half of the omission traces to an unresolved V gene where checked; the cause of the rest is unknown. The V and J calls and clone size come from that table; D and trimming were worked out from the DNA. For this sample the table gives 100,000 to 150,000 clones, of which 80% were detected only once. Of the sample, 7% to 9.5% is held by the ten largest clones.

The V gene is TRBV2 and the J gene is TRBJ1-2; the D gene is perhaps TRBD1, on 6 matching bases. The source material was PBMCs. This receptor was obtained from a man under 40 in good health and CMV-seropositive. The CDR3 reads CASRDRNTYGYTF. Read as DNA, the sequence is TGTGCCAGCAGAGACAGGAACACCTATGGCTACACCTTC.